These 30 T cell receptor beta chains came from one sample sequenced in a study of T-cell memory formation after mild COVID-19. TCRdb passed the 5' RACE reads through MiXCR, listing each CDR3 protein once. The data show approximately 260,000 distinct CDR3 sequences, about a sixth seen once. Sequenced: PBMCs or a T cell subset sorted from them (not recorded which). All receptors derive from a man aged 18-30 years who had mild COVID-19 (a few samples of this study predate the infection). Cell type and time point are not known.

This clonotype has ten or more counts. This chain links TRBV5-1 with TRBJ2-1, with D possibly being TRBD2 (7 bases). V lost 6 bases and J lost 4, with 14 bases in between. Germline V gene data show CDR1 as SGHRS and CDR2 as YFSETQ. The CDR3 is 14 residues long. The chain's CDR3 is CASTPRGAYNEQFF. In DNA form, the CDR3 reads TGCGCCAGCACCCCCCGGGGGGCATACAATGAGCAGTTCTTC.

The V gene is TRBV12-3 or TRBV12-4, the J gene TRBJ2-2, with D perhaps matching TRBD2 (6 bases). CDR3 length equals 14 residues. V shed 6 bases and J shed 3 bases, with 11 bases lying between them. CDR3 sequence (DNA): TGTGCCAGCAGGGGGGGACGGGACACCGGGGAGCTGTTTTTT. Its translation: CASRGGRDTGELFF.

The genes are TRBV2 and TRBJ2-1; D is unresolved. The V gene's germline CDR1 is SNHLY and CDR2 FYNNEI. The CDR3 is 15 residues long. Between the trimmed V and J ends, which lost 3 bases and 0 bases, there was a span of 9 bases. The CDR3 coding sequence is TGTGCCAGCAGTGACTTTCAGAGCTCCTACAATGAGCAGTTCTTC. Its protein is CASSDFQSSYNEQFF.

This clonotype was seen a handful of times. The CDR3 DNA reads TGTGCCAGCAGCTTGGCCGGTGCGAACATTCAGTACTTC. Protein: CASSLAGANIQYF. This chain joins TRBV5-8 and TRBJ2-4; D gene unclear. CDR1 and CDR2 (germline): SGHTS, YDEGEE. The CDR3 sequence is 13 residues long. V dropped 0 bases and J dropped 7 bases, with 8 bases sitting between them.

The CDR3 bases are TGTGCCAGCAGCTGGGGGAATCCGAACACTGAAGCTTTCTTT. It is translated as CASSWGNPNTEAFF. The chain uses TRBV7-9 and TRBJ1-1; tentative D call: TRBD1 (5 bases). From germline, CDR1 is SEHNR and CDR2 FQNEAQ (reference sequence). This CDR3 contains 14 residues. Between the trimmed V and J ends, which lost 4 bases and 1 base, there was a span of 10 bases.

CDR3 in amino acids: CASSYSRVGLAGEIQYF. The CDR3 DNA is TGTGCCAGCAGTTACTCGAGGGTAGGCCTAGCGGGGGAGATTCAGTACTTC. The V and J genes are TRBV6-5 and TRBJ2-4; 10 bases fit TRBD2. The CDR3 runs 17 residues. Germline V CDR1 and CDR2: MNHEY, SVGAGI. V lost 0 bases to trimming and J lost 10 bases; unmatched junction nucleotides: 12.

V gene TRBV6-2 or TRBV6-3 combines with J gene TRBJ2-7; TRBD1 agrees at 7 bases. The V gene end was trimmed by 6 bases and the J gene end by 3 bases; junction bases not matched to a gene: 5. CDR1 and CDR2 from the germline V gene are MNHEY and SVGEGT. The CDR3 is 13 amino acids. Here the CDR3 reads CASSHGTVYEQYV. The CDR3 DNA follows: TGTGCCAGCAGCCACGGGACAGTCTACGAGCAGTACGTC.

The chain has TRBV10-3 and TRBJ1-1; D not resolved. Germline CDR1 is ENHRY and CDR2 is SYGVKD. CDR3 length equals 12 residues. V was clipped by 4 bases and J by 4 bases, with 7 bases between them. In DNA, the CDR3 is TGTGCCATCAGTGGCGGAGGCACTGAAGCTTTCTTT. This gives the protein CAISGGGTEAFF.

The chain is built from TRBV5-1 and TRBJ2-1, with D possibly matching TRBD1 (5 bases). The V gene's germline CDR1 is SGHRS and CDR2 YFSETQ. V was cut by 4 bases and J by 7 bases, with 12 bases left in between. There are 13 residues in the CDR3. The CDR3 spells CASSEGEINEQFF. The CDR3 region has the DNA TGCGCCAGCAGCGAAGGGGAAATAAATGAGCAGTTCTTC.

This clonotype was detected only a few times. The chain uses TRBV7-8 and TRBJ1-5, with 8 bases fitting TRBD1. Trimming cost V 5 bases and J 3 bases; bases outside gene matches: 9. Germline CDR1 is SGHVS and CDR2 is FQNEAQ. CDR3 size: 16 residues. This chain's CDR3 is CASSDPRTGNNQPQHF. CDR3 nucleotides: TGTGCCAGCAGCGACCCGCGGACAGGGAACAATCAGCCCCAGCATTTT.

Many counts were recorded for this clonotype. The chain links TRBV5-1 to TRBJ1-6; D not resolved. The CDR3 loop spans 14 amino acids. Germline values: CDR1 SGHRS, CDR2 YFSETQ. V was trimmed by 4 bases and J by 7 bases, leaving 12 bases between them. The CDR3 nucleotides are TGCGCCAGCAGCATTGGTTCGGGAAATTCACCCCTCCACTTT. This translates into CASSIGSGNSPLHF.

The chain has TRBV7-9 and TRBJ2-5; 8 positions match TRBD1. Germline values: CDR1 SEHNR, CDR2 FQNEAQ (reference sequence). The CDR3 sequence is 15 residues long. Losses at the gene ends were 5 bases for V and 0 bases for J; bases not matched to a gene: 5. In nucleotides, the CDR3 is TGTGCCAGCAGCCAGGGACAGGAACACCAAGAGACCCAGTACTTC. It is translated as CASSQGQEHQETQYF.

The chain has TRBV5-5 and TRBJ1-1; tentative D call: TRBD1 (6 bases). This CDR3 is 14 amino acids long. CDR1 is SGHKS, CDR2 YYEKEE, per germline (reference sequence). V was shortened by 3 bases and J by 4 bases, with 13 bases between the two germline ends. CDR3 sequence (DNA): TGTGCCAGCAGCTGGGGCCAGGGGAGCACTGAAGCTTTCTTT. Protein product: CASSWGQGSTEAFF.

The chain carries TRBV11-2 and TRBJ1-6; 8 positions match TRBD1. The CDR3 covers 16 residues. Germline CDR1 is SGHAT and CDR2 is FQNNGV. Germline trimming cut 0 bases from V and 6 bases from J; bases unmatched to any gene: 4. The CDR3 reads CASSLDYRGSNSPLHF. The CDR3 coding sequence is TGTGCCAGCAGCTTAGATTACAGGGGGAGTAATTCACCCCTCCACTTT.

The sample holds a few counts of this clonotype. The genes are TRBV20-1 and TRBJ2-1; 7 bases match TRBD1. Germline lookup yields CDR1 DFQATT and CDR2 SNEGSKA (reference sequence). The ends lost 6 bases at V and 4 bases at J; junction bases unmatched: 9. The CDR3 length is 14 residues. Here the CDR3 reads CSAADRANYNEQFF. DNA of the CDR3: TGCAGTGCGGCCGACAGGGCTAATTACAATGAGCAGTTCTTC.

This rearrangement joins TRBV6-6 to TRBJ2-7, with a tentative D call TRBD1 (6 bases). Germline lookup yields CDR1 MNHNY and CDR2 SVGAGI (reference sequence). Trimming pared 5 bases from V and 7 bases from J, leaving 18 bases between. There are 14 residues in the CDR3. CDR3 protein: CASSPDRRMREQYV. The CDR3 DNA follows: TGTGCCAGCAGTCCCGACAGGAGGATGCGGGAGCAGTACGTC.

This chain uses TRBV4-3 with TRBJ1-4; D uncertain. Trimming stripped 0 bases from V and 10 bases from J, with 9 bases between. This CDR3 has 13 amino acids. The germline CDR1 and CDR2 sequences are LGHNA and YSLEER. The CDR3 region has the DNA TGCGCCAGCAGCCAAGAAATGTATGGAAAACTGTTTTTT. It is translated as CASSQEMYGKLFF.

This clonotype was observed a handful of times. This rearrangement joins TRBV11-2 to TRBJ1-1; TRBD1 might be the D (5 bases). V was trimmed by 4 bases and J by 4 bases, leaving 10 bases between them. The CDR3 runs to 13 residues. Germline lookup yields CDR1 SGHAT and CDR2 FQNNGV. The CDR3 coding sequence is TGTGCCAGCAGCTCCGGGACCATCACTGAAGCTTTCTTT. Protein sequence: CASSSGTITEAFF.

The rearrangement uses TRBV7-2 and TRBJ2-5, with D perhaps TRBD1 (5 bases). V was clipped by 2 bases and J by 5 bases, with 15 bases between them. This CDR3 has 15 amino acids. Per germline, CDR1 SGHTA and CDR2 FQGNSA. CDR3 protein: CASSLFGAGLETQYF. Written as DNA, the CDR3 is TGTGCCAGCAGCTTATTTGGCGCAGGGTTGGAGACCCAGTACTTC.

There are a few counts of this clonotype. The chain links TRBV18 to TRBJ2-1, with 9 bases lining up with TRBD2. V shed 2 bases and J 6 bases; nucleotides not matched to a gene: 5. CDR1 and CDR2 from the germline V gene are KGHSH and LQKENI. This CDR3 is 15 amino acids long. The CDR3 reads CASSPMRGGSNEQFF. CDR3 sequence (DNA): TGTGCCAGCTCACCAATGCGGGGGGGCTCCAATGAGCAGTTCTTC.

The chain employs TRBV27 and TRBJ2-3; D unresolved. Germline V gene data show CDR1 as MNHEY and CDR2 as SMNVEV (reference sequence). CDR3 size: 13 residues. Deletions cut 4 bases from V and 11 bases from J, with 16 bases between. The CDR3, as DNA: TGTGCCAGCAGTTCTCGCCTCGCCCAAGGGCAGTATTTT. Translating gives CASSSRLAQGQYF.

The rearrangement uses TRBV5-1 and TRBJ1-3; 9 nucleotides line up with TRBD1. The CDR3 covers 16 residues. Germline-derived CDR1 and CDR2 are SGHRS and YFSETQ. V dropped 2 bases and J dropped 0; count of bases not matched to a gene: 3. CDR3 nucleotide sequence: TGCGCCAGCAGCTTCGACAGGGGGAACTCTGGAAACACCATATATTTT. Encoded protein: CASSFDRGNSGNTIYF.

The rearrangement joins TRBV6-5 to TRBJ2-3, with TRBD1 matching 11 bases. Germline values: CDR1 MNHEY, CDR2 SVGAGI. J was trimmed by 1 base and V by 6 bases; bases with no gene match: 6. CDR3 size: 16 residues. The CDR3 coding sequence is TGTGCCAGCAGCCGGGGGACAGGGGGTCGCACAGATACGCAGTATTTT. Protein product: CASSRGTGGRTDTQYF.

This clonotype was found a few times. This rearrangement joins TRBV18 to TRBJ1-5; no clear D. The V gene lost 1 base and the J gene lost 5 bases, with 6 bases spanning the gap. CDR3 length: 13 residues. Per the germline V gene, CDR1 is KGHSH and CDR2 is LQKENI. The CDR3 DNA follows: TGTGCCAGCTCACCACTAAGGGATCAGCCCCAGCATTTT. This sequence encodes CASSPLRDQPQHF.

The genes are TRBV18 and TRBJ2-1, with TRBD1 matching over 12 bases. The V segment lost 4 bases and the J segment 7 bases; nucleotides outside the gene matches: 5. Germline assignment: CDR1 KGHSH and CDR2 LQKENI. The CDR3 runs to 15 residues. Here the CDR3 reads CASSLGDRGRNEQFF. In DNA form, the CDR3 reads TGTGCCAGCTCACTTGGGGACAGGGGGCGAAATGAGCAGTTCTTC.

This rearrangement joins TRBV3-1 to TRBJ1-2; D perhaps matches TRBD1 (6 bases). CDR1 LGHDT and CDR2 YNNKEL come from the germline V gene (reference sequence). V lost 1 base and J lost 8, with 17 bases in between. The CDR3 totals 15 residues. The CDR3 loop is CASSQGTKGVSGYTF. For the CDR3, the DNA is TGTGCCAGCAGCCAAGGTACCAAGGGGGTAAGCGGCTACACCTTC.

Many counts were recorded for this clonotype. The V and J genes are TRBV20-1 and TRBJ2-7; tentatively, D is TRBD2 (5 bases). The CDR3 runs to 14 residues. Germline CDR1 is DFQATT and CDR2 is SNEGSKA (reference sequence). V lost 6 bases and J 3 bases, leaving 18 bases between the germline ends. The CDR3 DNA reads TGCAGTGCCACGGACGGACCCGGGGACTACGAGCAGTACGTC. Protein sequence: CSATDGPGDYEQYV.

V and J are TRBV4-2 and TRBJ1-3; D is uncertain. The CDR3 spans 15 residues. Germline V lookup: CDR1 LGHNA, CDR2 YNFKEQ. Between the trimmed V and J ends, which lost 1 base and 2 bases, there was a span of 9 bases. As DNA, the CDR3 is TGTGCCAGCAGCCAAGTAGTCGGTGCTGGAAACACCATATATTTT. Translation gives CASSQVVGAGNTIYF.

This clonotype showed up just a few times. The gene calls are TRBV20-1 and TRBJ1-4, with 10 bases that match TRBD1. The V gene's germline CDR1 is DFQATT and CDR2 SNEGSKA (reference sequence). Trimming took 5 bases from V and 6 from J; bases not matched to a gene: 6. The length of the CDR3 is 14 residues. The CDR3 sequence: CSALTGTGDEKLFF. CDR3 DNA sequence: TGCAGTGCTTTAACCGGGACAGGGGATGAAAAACTGTTTTTT.

This clonotype appeared many times. This chain links TRBV5-1 with TRBJ2-3, with TRBD1 identical over 7 bases. The CDR3 is 13 amino acids. V was clipped by 4 bases and J by 5 bases; unmatched bases: 4. CDR1 SGHRS and CDR2 YFSETQ come from the germline V gene. CDR3 protein: CASSPQGRDTQYF. CDR3 coding DNA: TGCGCCAGCAGCCCACAGGGGAGAGATACGCAGTATTTT.